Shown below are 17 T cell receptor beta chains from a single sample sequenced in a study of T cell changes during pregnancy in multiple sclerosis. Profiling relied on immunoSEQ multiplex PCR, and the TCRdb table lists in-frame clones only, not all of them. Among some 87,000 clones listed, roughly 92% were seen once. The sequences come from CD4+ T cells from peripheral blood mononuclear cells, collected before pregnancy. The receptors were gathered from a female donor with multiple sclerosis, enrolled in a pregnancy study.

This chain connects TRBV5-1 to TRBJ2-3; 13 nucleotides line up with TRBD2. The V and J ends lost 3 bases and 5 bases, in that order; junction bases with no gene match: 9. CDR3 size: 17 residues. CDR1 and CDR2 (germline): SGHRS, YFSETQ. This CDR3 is CASSYRPGLAGLDTQYF. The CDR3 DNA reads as TGCGCCAGCAGCTATAGACCGGGACTAGCGGGGTTAGATACGCAGTATTTT. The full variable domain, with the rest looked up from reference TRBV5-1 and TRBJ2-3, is KAGVTQTPRYLIKTRGQQVTLSCSPISGHRSVSWYQQTPGQGLQFLFEYFSETQRNKGNFPGRFSGRQFSNSRSEMNVSTLELGDSALYLCASSYRPGLAGLDTQYFGPGTRLTVL.

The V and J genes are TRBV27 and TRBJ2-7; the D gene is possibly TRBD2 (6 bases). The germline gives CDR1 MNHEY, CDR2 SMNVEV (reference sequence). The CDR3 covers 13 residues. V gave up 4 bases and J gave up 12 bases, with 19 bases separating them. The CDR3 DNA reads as TGTGCCAGCAGTTCTTGGGGCGGGGCCGACGCGTACTTC. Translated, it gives CASSSWGGADAYF.

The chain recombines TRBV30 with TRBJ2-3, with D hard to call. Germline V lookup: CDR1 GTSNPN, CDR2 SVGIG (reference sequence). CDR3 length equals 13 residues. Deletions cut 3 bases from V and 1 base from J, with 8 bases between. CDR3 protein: CAWRWSGTDTQYF. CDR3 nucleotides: TGTGCCTGGAGATGGAGCGGCACAGATACGCAGTATTTT. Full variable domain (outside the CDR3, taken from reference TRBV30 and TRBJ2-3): SQTIHQWPATLVQPVGSPLSLECTVEGTSNPNLYWYRQAAGRGLQLLFYSVGIGQISSEVPQNLSASRPQDRQFILSSKKLLLSDSGFYLCAWRWSGTDTQYFGPGTRLTVL.

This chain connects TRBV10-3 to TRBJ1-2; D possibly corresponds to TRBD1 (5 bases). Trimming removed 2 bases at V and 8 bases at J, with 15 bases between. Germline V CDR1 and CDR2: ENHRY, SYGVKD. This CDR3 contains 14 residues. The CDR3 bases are TGTGCCATCAGTGAGCCAGCAGGGCGCCAGGGCTACACCTTC. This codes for CAISEPAGRQGYTF.

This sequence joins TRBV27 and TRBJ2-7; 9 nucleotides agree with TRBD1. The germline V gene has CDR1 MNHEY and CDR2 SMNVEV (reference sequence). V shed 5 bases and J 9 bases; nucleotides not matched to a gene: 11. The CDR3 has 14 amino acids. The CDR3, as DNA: TGTGCCAGCAGTGCCGGGACAGGGACTTATTGGCAGTACTTC. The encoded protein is CASSAGTGTYWQYF.

The CDR3 DNA reads TGTGCCAGCAGTCTGGGACTAGCGGGAGGCACCGGGGAGCTGTTTTTT. Translation gives CASSLGLAGGTGELFF. The rearrangement joins TRBV27 to TRBJ2-2, with TRBD2 matching 15 bases. The CDR3 runs 16 residues. The trim removed 5 bases at V and 4 bases at J, leaving 2 bases unmatched. Germline V gene data show CDR1 as MNHEY and CDR2 as SMNVEV (reference sequence).

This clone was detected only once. The CDR3: CAGKGGTNEKLFF. The CDR3 nucleotides are TGTGCCGGAAAGGGAGGGACTAATGAAAAACTGTTTTTT. This chain joins TRBV2 and TRBJ1-4; D ambiguous. Trimming stripped 11 bases from V and 2 bases from J, with 12 bases between. The CDR3 consists of 13 residues. The germline V gene encodes CDR1 SNHLY and CDR2 FYNNEI. Combining the CDR3 with reference TRBV2 and TRBJ1-4 gives the whole variable domain EPEVTQTPSHQVTQMGQEVILRCVPISNHLYFYWYRQILGQKVEFLVSFYNNEISEKSEIFDDQFSVERPDGSNFTLKIRSTKLEDSAMYFCAGKGGTNEKLFFGSGTQLSVL.

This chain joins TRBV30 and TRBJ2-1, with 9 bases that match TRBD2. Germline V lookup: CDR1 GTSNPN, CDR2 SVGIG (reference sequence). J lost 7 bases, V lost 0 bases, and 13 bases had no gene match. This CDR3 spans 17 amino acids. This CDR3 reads CAWSVYVISGGWNEQFF. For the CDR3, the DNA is TGTGCCTGGAGTGTATACGTTATTAGCGGGGGATGGAATGAGCAGTTCTTC.

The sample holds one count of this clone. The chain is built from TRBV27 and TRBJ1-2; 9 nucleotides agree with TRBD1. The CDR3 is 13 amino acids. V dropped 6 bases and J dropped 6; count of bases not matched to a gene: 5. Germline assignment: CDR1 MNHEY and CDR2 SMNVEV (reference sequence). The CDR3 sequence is CASRGTGWDGYTF. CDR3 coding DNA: TGTGCCAGCAGGGGGACAGGGTGGGATGGCTACACCTTC.

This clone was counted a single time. CDR3 loop: CASSLTFNQPQHF. The CDR3 nucleotides are TGCGCCAGCAGTTTAACTTTCAATCAGCCCCAGCATTTT. The chain has TRBV5-1 and TRBJ1-5; D is ambiguous. CDR3 size: 13 residues. Germline V gene data show CDR1 as SGHRS and CDR2 as YFSETQ. V lost 5 bases, J lost 3 bases, and 9 bases lay in between.

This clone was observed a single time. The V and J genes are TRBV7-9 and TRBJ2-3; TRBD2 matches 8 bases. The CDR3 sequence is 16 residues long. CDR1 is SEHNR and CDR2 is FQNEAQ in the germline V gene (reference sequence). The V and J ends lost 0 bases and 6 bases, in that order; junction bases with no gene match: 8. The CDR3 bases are TGTGCCAGCAGCTTAGCGGCTAGCGGGTGGACGGATACGCAGTATTTT. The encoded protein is CASSLAASGWTDTQYF.

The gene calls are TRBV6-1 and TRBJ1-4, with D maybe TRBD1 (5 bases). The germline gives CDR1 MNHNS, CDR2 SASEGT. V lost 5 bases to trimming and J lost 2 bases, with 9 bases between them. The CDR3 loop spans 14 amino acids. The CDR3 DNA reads TGTGCCAGCAGTCTTCGACAGACTAATGAAAAACTGTTTTTT. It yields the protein CASSLRQTNEKLFF.

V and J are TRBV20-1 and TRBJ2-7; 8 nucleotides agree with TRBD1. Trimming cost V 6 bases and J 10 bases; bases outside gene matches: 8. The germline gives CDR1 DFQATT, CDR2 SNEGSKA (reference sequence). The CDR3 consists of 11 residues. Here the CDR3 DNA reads TGCAGTGCCGTAAACAGGGGGGATCAGTACTTC. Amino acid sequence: CSAVNRGDQYF.

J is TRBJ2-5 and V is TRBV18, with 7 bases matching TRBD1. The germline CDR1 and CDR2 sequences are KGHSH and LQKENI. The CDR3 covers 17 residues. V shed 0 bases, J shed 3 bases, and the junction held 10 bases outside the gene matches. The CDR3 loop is CASSPPNRGKGKETQYF. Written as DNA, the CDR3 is TGTGCCAGCTCACCACCAAACAGGGGAAAAGGAAAAGAGACCCAGTACTTC.

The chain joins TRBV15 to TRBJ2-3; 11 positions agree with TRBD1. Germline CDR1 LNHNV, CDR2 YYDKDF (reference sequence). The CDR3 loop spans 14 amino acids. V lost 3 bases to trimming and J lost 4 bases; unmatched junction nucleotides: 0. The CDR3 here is CATSRGQGADTQYF. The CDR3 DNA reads TGTGCCACCAGCAGGGGACAGGGGGCAGATACGCAGTATTTT.

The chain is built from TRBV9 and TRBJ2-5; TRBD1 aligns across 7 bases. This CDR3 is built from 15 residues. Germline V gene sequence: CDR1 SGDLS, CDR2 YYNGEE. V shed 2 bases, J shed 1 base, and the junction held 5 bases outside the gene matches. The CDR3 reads CASSVLGQTQETQYF. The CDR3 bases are TGTGCCAGCAGCGTCTTGGGACAGACCCAAGAGACCCAGTACTTC.

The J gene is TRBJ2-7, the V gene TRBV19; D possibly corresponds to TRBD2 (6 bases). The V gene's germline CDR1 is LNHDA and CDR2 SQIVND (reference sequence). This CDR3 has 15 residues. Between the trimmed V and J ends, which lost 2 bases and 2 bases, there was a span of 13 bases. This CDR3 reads CASSIRRDSAYEQYF. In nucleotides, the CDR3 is TGTGCCAGTAGTATAAGGAGGGACTCGGCCTACGAGCAGTACTTC.